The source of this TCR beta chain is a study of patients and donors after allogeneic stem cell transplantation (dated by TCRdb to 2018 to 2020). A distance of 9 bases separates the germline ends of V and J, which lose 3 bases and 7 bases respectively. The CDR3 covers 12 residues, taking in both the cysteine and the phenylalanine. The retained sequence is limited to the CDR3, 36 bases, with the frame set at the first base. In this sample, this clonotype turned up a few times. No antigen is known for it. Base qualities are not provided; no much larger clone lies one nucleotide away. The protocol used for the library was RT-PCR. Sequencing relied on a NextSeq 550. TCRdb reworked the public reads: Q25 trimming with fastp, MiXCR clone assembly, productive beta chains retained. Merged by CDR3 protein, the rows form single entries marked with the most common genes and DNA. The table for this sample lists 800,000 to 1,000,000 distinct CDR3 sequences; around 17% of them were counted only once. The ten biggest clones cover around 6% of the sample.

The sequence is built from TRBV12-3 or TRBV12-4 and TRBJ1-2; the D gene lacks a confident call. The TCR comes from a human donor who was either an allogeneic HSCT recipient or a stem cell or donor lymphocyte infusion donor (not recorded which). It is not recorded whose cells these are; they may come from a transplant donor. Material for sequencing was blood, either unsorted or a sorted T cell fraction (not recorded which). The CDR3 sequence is CASSFRWGGYTF. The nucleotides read TGTGCCAGCAGTTTTCGGTGGGGTGGCTACACCTTC.